This T cell receptor (beta chain) originates from a study of radiotherapy plus CTLA-4 blockade in lung cancer. Regarding the study as a whole: Subsequent to radiotherapy plus ipilimumab, tumor-derived TCR clones underwent expansion in blood. It was early blood T cell clone dynamics, with interferon-beta, that reportedly best predicted response.

Patients with chemo-refractory metastatic non-small-cell lung cancer received focal radiation plus CTLA-4 blockade with ipilimumab. With regard to this clone: No antigen is known for it.

Clones were read by immunoSEQ multiplex PCR, and TCRdb kept only the in-frame ones, dropping some. This table holds some 100,000 clones, about four fifths found once. Germline-derived CDR1 and CDR2 are GTSNPN and SVGIG (reference sequence). This CDR3 comprises 12 residues. The junction had 3 bases not matched to a gene; V was cut back by 2 bases and J by 10 bases. The receptor was derived from a human donor with non-small cell lung cancer who had a partial response to radiotherapy plus ipilimumab. The sample here was peripheral blood, taken from a patient treated with radiotherapy plus ipilimumab. The chain uses TRBV30 and TRBJ1-1, with TRBD1 identical over 11 bases. Here the CDR3 reads CAWSQGTGGAFF. Written as DNA, the CDR3 is TGTGCCTGGAGTCAAGGGACAGGGGGAGCTTTCTTT.